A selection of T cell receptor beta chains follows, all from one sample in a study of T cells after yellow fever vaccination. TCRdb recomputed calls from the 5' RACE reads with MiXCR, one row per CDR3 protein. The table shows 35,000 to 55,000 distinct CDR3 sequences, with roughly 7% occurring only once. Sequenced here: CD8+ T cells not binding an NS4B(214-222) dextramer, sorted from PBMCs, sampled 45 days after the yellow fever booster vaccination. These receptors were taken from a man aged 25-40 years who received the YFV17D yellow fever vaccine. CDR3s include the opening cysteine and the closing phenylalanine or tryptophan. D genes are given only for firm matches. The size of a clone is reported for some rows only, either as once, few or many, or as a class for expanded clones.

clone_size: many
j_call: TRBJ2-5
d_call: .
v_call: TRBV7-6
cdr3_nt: TGTGCCAGCAGTCCTTCATACGGAGAGACCCAGTACTTC
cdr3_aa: CASSPSYGETQYF

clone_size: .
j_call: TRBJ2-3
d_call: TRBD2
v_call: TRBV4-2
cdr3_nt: TGTGCCAGGGGCTTCGGACTAGCGGGAGGGCCCCTCGGGGATACGCAGTATTTT
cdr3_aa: CARGFGLAGGPLGDTQYF

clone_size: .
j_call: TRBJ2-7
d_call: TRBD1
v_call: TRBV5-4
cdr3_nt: TGTGCCAGCAGCCCGGTACAGGGGACCTCCTACGAGCAGTACTTC
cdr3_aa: CASSPVQGTSYEQYF

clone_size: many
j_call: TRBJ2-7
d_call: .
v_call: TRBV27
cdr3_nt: TGTGCCAGCAGTTTAGGGGGTATTCGCTACGAGCAGTACTTC
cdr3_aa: CASSLGGIRYEQYF

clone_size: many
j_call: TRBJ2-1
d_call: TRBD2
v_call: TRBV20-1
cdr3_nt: TGCAGTGCTGCCCCGGATAGCGGGAGGGTTAATGAGCAGTTCTTC
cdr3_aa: CSAAPDSGRVNEQFF

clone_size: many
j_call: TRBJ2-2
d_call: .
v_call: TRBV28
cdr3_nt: TGTGCCAGCAGTTTCGTAGGGTACAACACCGGGGAGCTGTTTTTT
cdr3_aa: CASSFVGYNTGELFF

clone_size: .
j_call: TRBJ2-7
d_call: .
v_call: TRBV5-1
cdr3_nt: TGCGCCAGCAGCTTTGAGGTTTCGTACGAGCAGTACTTC
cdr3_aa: CASSFEVSYEQYF

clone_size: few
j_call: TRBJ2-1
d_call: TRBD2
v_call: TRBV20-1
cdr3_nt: TGCAGTGCTAGGGTAACGACTAGCGGGCTCAATGAGCAGTTCTTC
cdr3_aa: CSARVTTSGLNEQFF

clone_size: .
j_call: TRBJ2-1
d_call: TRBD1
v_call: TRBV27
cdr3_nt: TGTGCCAGCAGCGATCCGGGACAGGGCTACAATGAGCAGTTCTTC
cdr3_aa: CASSDPGQGYNEQFF

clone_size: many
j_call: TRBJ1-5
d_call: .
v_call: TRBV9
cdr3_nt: TGTGCCAGCAGCGGAGGCAAGCCCCAGCATTTT
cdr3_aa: CASSGGKPQHF

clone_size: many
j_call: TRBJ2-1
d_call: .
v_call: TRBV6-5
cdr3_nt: TGTGCCAGCAGGGCCCTACAGGGGACTATCGATGAGCAGTTCTTC
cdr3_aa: CASRALQGTIDEQFF

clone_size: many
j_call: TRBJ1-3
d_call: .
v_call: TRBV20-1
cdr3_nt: TGCAGTGCCAGGTCGTTCCTCTCTGGAAACACCATATATTTT
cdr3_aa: CSARSFLSGNTIYF

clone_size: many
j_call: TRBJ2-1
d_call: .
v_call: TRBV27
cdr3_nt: TGTGCCAGCAGTTTAAATGGGGCGTCGGGGGGCGATGAGCAGTTCTTC
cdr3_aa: CASSLNGASGGDEQFF

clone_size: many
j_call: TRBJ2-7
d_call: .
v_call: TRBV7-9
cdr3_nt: TGTGCCAGCACCCCGGGACGGATTTACGAGCAGTACTTC
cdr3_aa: CASTPGRIYEQYF

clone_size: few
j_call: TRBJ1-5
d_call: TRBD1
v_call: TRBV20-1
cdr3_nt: TGCAGTGCTAGGGGGGTAGGGACAGGGGCTCCTGAAAGTAATCAGCCCCAGCATTTT
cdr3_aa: CSARGVGTGAPESNQPQHF

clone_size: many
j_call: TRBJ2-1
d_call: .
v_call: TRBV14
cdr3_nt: TGTGCCAGCAGCCAAGTTCTCGCGGGCGAATACAATGAGCAGTTCTTC
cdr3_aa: CASSQVLAGEYNEQFF

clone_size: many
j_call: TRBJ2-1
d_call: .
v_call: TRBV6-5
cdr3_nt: TGTGCCAGCACCCTCGACCCCCAGGCCAACAATGAGCAGTTCTTC
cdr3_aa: CASTLDPQANNEQFF

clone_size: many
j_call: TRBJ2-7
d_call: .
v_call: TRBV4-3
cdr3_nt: TGCGCCAGCAGCCAAGATTGGGGCAGTTCCTACGAGCAGTACTTC
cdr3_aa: CASSQDWGSSYEQYF

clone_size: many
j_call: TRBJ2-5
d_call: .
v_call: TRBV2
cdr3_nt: TGTGCCAGCGTGGCAGTGAAGAATGTGGGCAAAGAGACCCAGTACTTC
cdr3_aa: CASVAVKNVGKETQYF

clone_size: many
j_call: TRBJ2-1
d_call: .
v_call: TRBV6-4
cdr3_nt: TGTGCCAGCAGTGACGGCGGGGCCGACAATGAGCAGTTCTTC
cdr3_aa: CASSDGGADNEQFF

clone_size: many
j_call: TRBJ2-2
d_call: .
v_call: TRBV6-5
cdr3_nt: TGTGCCAGCAGTTACTTCGCCGACAGCCTTCAAGCCGGGGAGCTGTTTTTT
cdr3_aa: CASSYFADSLQAGELFF

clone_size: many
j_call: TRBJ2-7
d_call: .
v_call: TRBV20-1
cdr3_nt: TGCAGTGCTAGAGAACCGGGACTGCCATCGGGGGAGCAGTACTTC
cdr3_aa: CSAREPGLPSGEQYF

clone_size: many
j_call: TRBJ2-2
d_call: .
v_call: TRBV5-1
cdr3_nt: TGCGCCAGCAGCTTCAGACCCGGGGAGCTGTTTTTT
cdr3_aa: CASSFRPGELFF

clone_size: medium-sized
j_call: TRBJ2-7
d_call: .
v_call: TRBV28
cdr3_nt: TGTGCCAGCAGTTACAGCGGACACTACGAGCAGTACTTC
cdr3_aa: CASSYSGHYEQYF

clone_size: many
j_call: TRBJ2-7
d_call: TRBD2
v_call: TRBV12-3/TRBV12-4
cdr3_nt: TGTGCCAGCAGGACTAGCGTCTACGAGCAGTACTTC
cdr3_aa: CASRTSVYEQYF

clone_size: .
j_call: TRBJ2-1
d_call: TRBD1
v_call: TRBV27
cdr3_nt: TGTGCCAGCAGTACCTTCAGGGACAGGGGGGGGGATGAGCAGTTCTTC
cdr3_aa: CASSTFRDRGGDEQFF

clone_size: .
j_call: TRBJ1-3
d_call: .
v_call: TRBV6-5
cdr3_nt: TGTGCCAGCAGTTTCTCGACAGAGGGGAAGGATGGAAACACCATATATTTT
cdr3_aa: CASSFSTEGKDGNTIYF

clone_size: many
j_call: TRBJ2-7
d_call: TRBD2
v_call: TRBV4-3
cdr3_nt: TGCGCCAGCAGCCACGGGACTAGCGTTTCCTACGAGCAGTACTTC
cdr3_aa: CASSHGTSVSYEQYF

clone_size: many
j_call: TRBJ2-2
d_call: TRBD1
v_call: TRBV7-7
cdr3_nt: TGTGCCAGCAGCTTAGAAGTCAGGATGGGACAGGCATCAACCGGGGAGCTGTTTTTT
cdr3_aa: CASSLEVRMGQASTGELFF

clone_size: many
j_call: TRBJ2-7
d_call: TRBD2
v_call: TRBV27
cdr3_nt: TGTGCCAGCAGACTAGCGGGAGTTTACGAGCAGTACTTC
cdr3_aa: CASRLAGVYEQYF

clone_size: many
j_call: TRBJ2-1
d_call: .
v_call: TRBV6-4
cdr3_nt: TGTGCCAGCAGTGACTCGCGGACACCCTACTTCCATGAGCAGTTCTTC
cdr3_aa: CASSDSRTPYFHEQFF